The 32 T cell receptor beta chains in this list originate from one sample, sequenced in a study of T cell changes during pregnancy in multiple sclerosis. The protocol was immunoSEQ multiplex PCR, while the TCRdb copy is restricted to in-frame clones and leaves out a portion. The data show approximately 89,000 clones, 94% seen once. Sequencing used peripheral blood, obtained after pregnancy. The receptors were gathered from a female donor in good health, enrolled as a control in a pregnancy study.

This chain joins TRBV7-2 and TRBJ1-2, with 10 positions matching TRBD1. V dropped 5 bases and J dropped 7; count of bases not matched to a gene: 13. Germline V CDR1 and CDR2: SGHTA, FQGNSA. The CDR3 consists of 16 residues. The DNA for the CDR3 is TGTGCCAGCAGCCCCCGGGGACAGGGGTTAACTTCTGGCTACACCTTC. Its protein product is CASSPRGQGLTSGYTF.

CDR3 coding DNA: TGTGCCAGCAGCTCCAGCGGGAGGCTCGACGAGCAGTACTTC. Amino acid sequence: CASSSSGRLDEQYF. The V gene is TRBV5-4, the J gene TRBJ2-7, with 9 bases matching TRBD2. Germline-derived CDR1 and CDR2 are SGHNT and YYREEE (reference sequence). J gave up 5 bases and V 3 bases, and 6 bases lay outside the gene matches. There are 14 residues in the CDR3. Looking up the rest from reference TRBV5-4 and TRBJ2-7 gives the full variable domain: ETGVTQSPTHLIKTRGQQVTLRCSSQSGHNTVSWYQQALGQGPQFIFQYYREEENGRGNFPPRFSGLQFPNYSSELNVNALELDDSALYLCASSSSGRLDEQYFGPGTRLTVT.

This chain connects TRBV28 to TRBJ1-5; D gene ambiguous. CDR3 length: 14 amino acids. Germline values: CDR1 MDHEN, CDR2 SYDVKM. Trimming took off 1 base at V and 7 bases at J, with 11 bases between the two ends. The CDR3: CASSLSRGLQPQHF. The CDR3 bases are TGTGCCAGCAGTTTATCTCGGGGTTTGCAGCCCCAGCATTTT.

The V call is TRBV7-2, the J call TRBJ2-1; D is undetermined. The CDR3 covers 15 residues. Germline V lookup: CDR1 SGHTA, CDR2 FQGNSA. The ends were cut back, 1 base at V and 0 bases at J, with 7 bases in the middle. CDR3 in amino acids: CASSLDSTSYNEQFF. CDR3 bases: TGTGCCAGCAGCTTAGACAGTACCTCCTACAATGAGCAGTTCTTC.

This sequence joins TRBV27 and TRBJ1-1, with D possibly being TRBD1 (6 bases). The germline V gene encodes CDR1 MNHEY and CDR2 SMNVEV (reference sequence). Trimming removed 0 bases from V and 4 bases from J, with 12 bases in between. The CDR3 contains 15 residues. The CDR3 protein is CASSLSLGAITEAFF. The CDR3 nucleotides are TGTGCCAGCAGTTTATCGCTGGGGGCGATCACTGAAGCTTTCTTT.

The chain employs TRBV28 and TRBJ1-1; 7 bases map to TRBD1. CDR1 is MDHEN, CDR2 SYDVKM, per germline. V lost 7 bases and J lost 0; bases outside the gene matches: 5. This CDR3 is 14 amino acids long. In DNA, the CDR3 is TGTGCCAGCACCCCGACAGGGCTGAACACTGAAGCTTTCTTT. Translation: CASTPTGLNTEAFF.

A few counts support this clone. The CDR3 reads CASDRIYEQYF. The CDR3 DNA is TGCGCCAGCGACAGGATTTACGAGCAGTACTTC. The V and J genes are TRBV10-2 and TRBJ2-7; D is perhaps TRBD1 (6 bases). The V gene lost 8 bases and the J gene lost 4 bases, with 9 bases spanning the gap. The CDR3 covers 11 residues. In germline, CDR1 is WSHSY, CDR2 SAAADI.

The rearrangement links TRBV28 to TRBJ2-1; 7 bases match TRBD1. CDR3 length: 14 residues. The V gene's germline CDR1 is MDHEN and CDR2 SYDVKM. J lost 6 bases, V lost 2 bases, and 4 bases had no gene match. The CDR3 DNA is TGTGCCAGCAGTTTAAGGTACAGGGGCAATGAGCAGTTCTTC. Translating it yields CASSLRYRGNEQFF.

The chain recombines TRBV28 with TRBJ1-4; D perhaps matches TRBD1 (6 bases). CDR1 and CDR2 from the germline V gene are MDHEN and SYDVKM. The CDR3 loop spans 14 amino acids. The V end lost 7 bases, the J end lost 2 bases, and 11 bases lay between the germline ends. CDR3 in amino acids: CASTKQGTNEKLFF. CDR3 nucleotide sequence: TGTGCCAGCACCAAACAGGGCACTAATGAAAAACTGTTTTTT.

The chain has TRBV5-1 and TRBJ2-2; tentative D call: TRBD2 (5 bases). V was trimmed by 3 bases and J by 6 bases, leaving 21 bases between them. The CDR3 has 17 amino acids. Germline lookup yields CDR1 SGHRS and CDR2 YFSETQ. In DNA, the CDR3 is TGCGCCAGCAGCTCGGAGGTATCTGAGGGAGCCCCCGGGGAGCTGTTTTTT. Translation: CASSSEVSEGAPGELFF.

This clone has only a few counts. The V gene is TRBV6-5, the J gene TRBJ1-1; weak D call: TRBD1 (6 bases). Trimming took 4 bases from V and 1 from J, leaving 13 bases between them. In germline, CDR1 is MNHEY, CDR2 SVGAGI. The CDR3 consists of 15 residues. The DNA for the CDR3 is TGTGCCAGCAGTTCCCTGGGGACACAGAACACTGAAGCTTTCTTT. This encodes CASSSLGTQNTEAFF.

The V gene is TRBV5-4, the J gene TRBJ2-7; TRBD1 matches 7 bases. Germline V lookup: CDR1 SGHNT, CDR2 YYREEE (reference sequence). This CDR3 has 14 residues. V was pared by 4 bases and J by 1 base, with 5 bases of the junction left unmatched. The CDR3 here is CASSQNRGSYEQYF. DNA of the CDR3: TGTGCCAGCAGCCAAAACAGGGGTTCCTACGAGCAGTACTTC.

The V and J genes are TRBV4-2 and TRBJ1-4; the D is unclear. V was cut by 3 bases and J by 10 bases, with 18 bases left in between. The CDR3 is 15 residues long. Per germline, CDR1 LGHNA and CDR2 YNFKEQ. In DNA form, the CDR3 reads TGTGCCAGCAGCCAGAGCCGGGGAACAGTCGGAAAACTGTTTTTT. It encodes CASSQSRGTVGKLFF.

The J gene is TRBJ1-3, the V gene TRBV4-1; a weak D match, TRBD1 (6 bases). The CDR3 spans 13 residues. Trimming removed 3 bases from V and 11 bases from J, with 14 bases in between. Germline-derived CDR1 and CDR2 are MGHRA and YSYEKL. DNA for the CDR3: TGCGCCAGCAGCCAGATACAGGGCTTCGCCATATATTTT. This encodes CASSQIQGFAIYF.

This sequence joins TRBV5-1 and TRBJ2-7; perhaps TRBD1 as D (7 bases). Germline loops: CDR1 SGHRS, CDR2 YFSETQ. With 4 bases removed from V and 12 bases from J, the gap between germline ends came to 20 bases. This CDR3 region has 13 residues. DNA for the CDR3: TGCGCCAGCAGCGACATACCGGGGGACAGCCGGTACTTC. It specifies CASSDIPGDSRYF.

The CDR3 region has the DNA TGTGCCAGCAGTGAAAAAGGACTAGCTGGTAGAAATGAGCAGTTCTTC. It encodes CASSEKGLAGRNEQFF. The chain has TRBV2 and TRBJ2-1; TRBD2 matches 8 bases. Germline loops: CDR1 SNHLY, CDR2 FYNNEI. CDR3 length: 16 residues. J gave up 7 bases and V 2 bases, and 10 bases lay outside the gene matches.

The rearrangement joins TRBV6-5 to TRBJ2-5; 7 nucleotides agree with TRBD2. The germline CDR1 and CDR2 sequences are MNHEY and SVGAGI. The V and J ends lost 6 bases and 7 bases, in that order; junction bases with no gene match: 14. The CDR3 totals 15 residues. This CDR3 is CASSRGSAGVGTQYF. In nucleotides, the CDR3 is TGTGCCAGCAGCCGCGGGAGCGCCGGGGTTGGGACCCAGTACTTC.

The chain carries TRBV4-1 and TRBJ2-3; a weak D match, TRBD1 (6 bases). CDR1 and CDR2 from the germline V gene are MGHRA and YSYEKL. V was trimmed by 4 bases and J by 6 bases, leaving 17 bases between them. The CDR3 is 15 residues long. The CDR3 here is CASSPGAQSDDTQYF. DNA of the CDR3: TGCGCCAGCAGCCCAGGGGCGCAGTCAGATGATACGCAGTATTTT.

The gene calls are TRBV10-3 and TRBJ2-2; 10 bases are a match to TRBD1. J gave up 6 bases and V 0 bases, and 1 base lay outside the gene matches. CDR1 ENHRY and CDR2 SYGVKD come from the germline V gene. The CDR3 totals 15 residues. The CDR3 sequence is CAISESGTGAGELFF. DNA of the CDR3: TGTGCCATCAGTGAGTCGGGGACAGGGGCCGGGGAGCTGTTTTTT.

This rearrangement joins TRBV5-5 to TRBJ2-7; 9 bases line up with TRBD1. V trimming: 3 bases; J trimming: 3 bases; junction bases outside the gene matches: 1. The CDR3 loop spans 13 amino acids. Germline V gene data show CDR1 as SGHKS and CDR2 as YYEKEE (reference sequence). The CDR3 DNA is TGTGCCAGCAGCTGGGGACAGGGCTACGAGCAGTACTTC. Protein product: CASSWGQGYEQYF.

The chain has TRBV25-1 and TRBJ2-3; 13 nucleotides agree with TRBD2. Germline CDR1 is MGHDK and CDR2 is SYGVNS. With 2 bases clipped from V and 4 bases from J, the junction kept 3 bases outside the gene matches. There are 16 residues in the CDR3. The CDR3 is CASSERGLAGADTQYF. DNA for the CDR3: TGTGCCAGCAGTGAAAGAGGACTAGCGGGAGCAGATACGCAGTATTTT.

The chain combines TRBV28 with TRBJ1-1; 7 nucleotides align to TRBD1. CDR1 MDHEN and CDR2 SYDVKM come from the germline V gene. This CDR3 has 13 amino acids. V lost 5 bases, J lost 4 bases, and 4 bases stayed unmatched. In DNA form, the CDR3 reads TGTGCCAGCAGTCCCGGGACAGCCACTGAAGCTTTCTTT. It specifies CASSPGTATEAFF.

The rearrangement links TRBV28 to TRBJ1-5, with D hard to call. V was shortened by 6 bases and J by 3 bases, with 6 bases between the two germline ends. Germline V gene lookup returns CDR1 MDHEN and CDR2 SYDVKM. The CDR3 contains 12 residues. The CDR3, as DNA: TGTGCCAGCAGCCCCTCCAATCAGCCCCAGCATTTT. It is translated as CASSPSNQPQHF. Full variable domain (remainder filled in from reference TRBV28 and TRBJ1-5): DVKVTQSSRYLVKRTGEKVFLECVQDMDHENMFWYRQDPGLGLRLIYFSYDVKMKEKGDIPEGYSVSREKKERFSLILESASTNQTSMYLCASSPSNQPQHFGDGTRLSIL.

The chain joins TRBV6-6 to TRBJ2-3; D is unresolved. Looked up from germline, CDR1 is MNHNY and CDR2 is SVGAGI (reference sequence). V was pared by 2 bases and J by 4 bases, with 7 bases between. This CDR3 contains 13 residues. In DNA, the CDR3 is TGTGCCAGCAGTTACATGCGAGCAGATACGCAGTATTTT. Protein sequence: CASSYMRADTQYF.

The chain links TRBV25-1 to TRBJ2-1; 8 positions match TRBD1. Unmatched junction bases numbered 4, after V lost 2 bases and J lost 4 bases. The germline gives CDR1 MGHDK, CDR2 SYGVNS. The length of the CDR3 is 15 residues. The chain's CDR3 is CASSEETGVYNEQFF. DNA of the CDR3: TGTGCCAGCAGTGAAGAGACAGGGGTATACAATGAGCAGTTCTTC.

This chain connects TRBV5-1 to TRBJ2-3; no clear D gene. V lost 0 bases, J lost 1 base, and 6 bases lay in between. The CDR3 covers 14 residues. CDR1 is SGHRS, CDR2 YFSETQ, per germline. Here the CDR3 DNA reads TGCGCCAGCAGCTTGGCCGCGGGCACAGATACGCAGTATTTT. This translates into CASSLAAGTDTQYF.

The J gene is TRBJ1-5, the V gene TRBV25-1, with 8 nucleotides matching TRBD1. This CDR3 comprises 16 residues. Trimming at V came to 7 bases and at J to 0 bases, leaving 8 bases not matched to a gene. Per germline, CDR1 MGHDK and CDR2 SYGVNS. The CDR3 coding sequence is TGTGCCAGCAAGGAATTGACAGGGGATAGCAATCAGCCCCAGCATTTT. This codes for CASKELTGDSNQPQHF.

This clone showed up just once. The chain's CDR3 is CSASPSGRWNEQYF. The CDR3 DNA follows: TGCAGCGCCTCCCCTAGCGGGAGGTGGAACGAGCAGTACTTC. The chain recombines TRBV29-1 with TRBJ2-7, with TRBD2 matching over 11 bases. The CDR3 runs to 14 residues. CDR1 is SQVTM, CDR2 ANQGSEA, per germline. Trimming took 7 bases from V and 5 from J; bases not matched to a gene: 10.

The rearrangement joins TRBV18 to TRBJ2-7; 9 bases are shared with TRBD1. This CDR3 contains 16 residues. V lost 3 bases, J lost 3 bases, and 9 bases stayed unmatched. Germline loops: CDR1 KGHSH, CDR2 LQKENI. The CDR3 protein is CASSPPRDRAFYEQYF. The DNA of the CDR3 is TGTGCCAGCTCACCGCCCCGGGACAGGGCATTCTACGAGCAGTACTTC.

CDR3 DNA sequence: TGTGCCAGCAGTGCGCGGACCTACGAGCAGTACTTC. This sequence encodes CASSARTYEQYF. This chain uses TRBV2 with TRBJ2-7; D is uncertain. The V end was cut by 4 bases, the J end by 2 bases, with 6 bases between. Germline CDR1 is SNHLY and CDR2 is FYNNEI. The CDR3 spans 12 residues.

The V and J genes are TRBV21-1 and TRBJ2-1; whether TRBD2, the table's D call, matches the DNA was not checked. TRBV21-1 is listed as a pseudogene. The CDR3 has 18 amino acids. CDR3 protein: CASSKGTAGDISYNEQFF. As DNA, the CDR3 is TGTGCCAGCAGCAAGGGCACAGCGGGAGATATCTCCTACAATGAGCAGTTCTTC.

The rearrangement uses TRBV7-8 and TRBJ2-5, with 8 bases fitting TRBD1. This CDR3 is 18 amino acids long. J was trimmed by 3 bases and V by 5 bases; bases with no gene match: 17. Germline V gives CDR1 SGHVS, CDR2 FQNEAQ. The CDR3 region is CASSKYWSGAGGEETQYF. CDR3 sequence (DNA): TGTGCCAGCAGCAAATATTGGTCGGGGGCAGGGGGCGAAGAGACCCAGTACTTC.